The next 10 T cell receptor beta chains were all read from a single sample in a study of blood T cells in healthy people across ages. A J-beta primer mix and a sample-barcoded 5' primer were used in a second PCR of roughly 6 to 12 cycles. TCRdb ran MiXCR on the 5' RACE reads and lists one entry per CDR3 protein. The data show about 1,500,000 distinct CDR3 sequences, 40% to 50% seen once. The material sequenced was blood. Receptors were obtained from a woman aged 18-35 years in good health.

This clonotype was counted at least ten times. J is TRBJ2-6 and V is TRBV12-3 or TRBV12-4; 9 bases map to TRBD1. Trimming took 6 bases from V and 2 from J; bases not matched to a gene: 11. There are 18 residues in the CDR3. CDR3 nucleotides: TGTGCCAGCAGCCAGGACAGGGGTCGGGTAACTGGGGCCAACGTCCTGACTTTC. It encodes CASSQDRGRVTGANVLTF.

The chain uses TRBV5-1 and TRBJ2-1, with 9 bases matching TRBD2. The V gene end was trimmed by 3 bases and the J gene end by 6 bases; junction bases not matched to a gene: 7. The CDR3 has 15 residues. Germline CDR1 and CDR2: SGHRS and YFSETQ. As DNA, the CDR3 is TGCGCCAGCAGCTCGCGGGGGGGCCCCGGCAATGAGCAGTTCTTC. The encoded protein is CASSSRGGPGNEQFF.

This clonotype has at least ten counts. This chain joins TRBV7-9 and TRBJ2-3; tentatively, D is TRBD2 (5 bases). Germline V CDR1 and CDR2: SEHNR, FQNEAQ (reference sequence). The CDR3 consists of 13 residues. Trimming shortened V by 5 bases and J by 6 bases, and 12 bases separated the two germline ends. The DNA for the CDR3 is TGTGCCAGCAGCCCCCGCGGGCCGGATACGCAGTATTTT. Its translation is CASSPRGPDTQYF.

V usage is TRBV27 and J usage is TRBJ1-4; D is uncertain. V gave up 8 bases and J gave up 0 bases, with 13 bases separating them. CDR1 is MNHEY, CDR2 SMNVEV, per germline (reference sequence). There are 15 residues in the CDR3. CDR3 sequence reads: CASRIASATNEKLFF. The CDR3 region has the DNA TGTGCCAGCCGGATTGCTAGTGCAACTAATGAAAAACTGTTTTTT.

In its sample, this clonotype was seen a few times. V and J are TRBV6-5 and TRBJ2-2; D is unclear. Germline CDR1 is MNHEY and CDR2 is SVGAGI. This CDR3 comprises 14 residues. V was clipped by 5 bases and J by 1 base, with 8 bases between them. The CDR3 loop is CASSRAGNTGELFF. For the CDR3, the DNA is TGTGCCAGCAGTCGGGCTGGGAACACCGGGGAGCTGTTTTTT.

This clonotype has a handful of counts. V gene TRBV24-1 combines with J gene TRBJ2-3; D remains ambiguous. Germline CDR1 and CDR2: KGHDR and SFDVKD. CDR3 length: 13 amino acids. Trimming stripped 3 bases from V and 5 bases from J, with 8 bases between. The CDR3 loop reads CATSDAYLDTQYF. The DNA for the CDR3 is TGTGCCACCAGTGATGCGTATTTAGATACGCAGTATTTT.

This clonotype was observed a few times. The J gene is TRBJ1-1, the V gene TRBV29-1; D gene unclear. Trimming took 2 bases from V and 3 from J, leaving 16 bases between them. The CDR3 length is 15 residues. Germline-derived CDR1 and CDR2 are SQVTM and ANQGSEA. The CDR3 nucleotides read TGCAGCGTTGAAAGTTTGGTCAGGTCCGACACTGAAGCTTTCTTT. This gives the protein CSVESLVRSDTEAFF.

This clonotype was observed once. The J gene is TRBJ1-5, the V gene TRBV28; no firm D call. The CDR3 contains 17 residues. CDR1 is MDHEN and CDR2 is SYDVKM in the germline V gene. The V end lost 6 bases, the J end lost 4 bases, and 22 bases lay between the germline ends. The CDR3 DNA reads TGTGCCAGCAGCCTCCCGCTCCGGGGTCAGTTAAATCAGCCCCAGCATTTT. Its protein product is CASSLPLRGQLNQPQHF.

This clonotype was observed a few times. In DNA, the CDR3 is TGTGCCACCTCCAAAAGGGACAACCTGAACACCGGGGAGCTGTTTTTT. This encodes CATSKRDNLNTGELFF. The chain is built from TRBV15 and TRBJ2-2, with a weak D call TRBD1 (6 bases). Germline assignment: CDR1 LNHNV and CDR2 YYDKDF (reference sequence). The V gene lost 8 bases and the J gene lost 1 base, with 17 bases spanning the gap. This CDR3 contains 16 residues.

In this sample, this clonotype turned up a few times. The CDR3: CAIMGSGNNEQFF. The CDR3 DNA is TGTGCCATCATGGGTAGCGGAAACAATGAGCAGTTCTTC. The chain is built from TRBV10-3 and TRBJ2-1, with TRBD2 as a possible D gene (6 bases). V was pared by 7 bases and J by 5 bases, with 12 bases between. This CDR3 is 13 amino acids long. Per germline, CDR1 ENHRY and CDR2 SYGVKD.